The source of this T cell receptor beta chain is a study of Ad26.COV2.S vaccination and SARS-CoV-2 variants. Looking at the study overall: Enrollment placed the donor in the COV1001 Ad26.COV2.S trial arm. The study, taken as a whole, reports: Recipients of vaccine and of placebo showed similar breadth of their non-spike TCR repertoires. Possible underestimation of total T cell responses by the TCR breadth and depth analyses was noted.

This CDR3 comprises 15 residues. V was shortened by 2 bases and J by 1 base, with 11 bases between the two germline ends. Per germline, CDR1 LNHDA and CDR2 SQIVND (reference sequence). Sample treatment: roughly 19 received Ad26.COV2.S at low or high dose, single or two shots; 5 received placebo; per-sample allocation not given. Day 63 after the first vaccine or placebo injection was the time point for sampling. The donor's status was that of an adult aged 18-55 years in Boston. Measured with immunoSEQ multiplex PCR; TCRdb has only the in-frame clones, and not every one. This sample has 320,000 or so clones, with about 90% found just once. Points on this clone: Its target is not known.

Source: peripheral blood, taken in a trial of Ad26.COV2.S vaccine versus placebo. The clonotype was recovered from a person aged 18-65 years who received the Ad26.COV2.S COVID-19 vaccine or a placebo. This chain joins TRBV19 and TRBJ1-1; the D is unclear. CDR3 nucleotide sequence: TGTGCCAGTAGTATATCTTCCACCCCGAACACTGAAGCTTTCTTT. Its protein is CASSISSTPNTEAFF.